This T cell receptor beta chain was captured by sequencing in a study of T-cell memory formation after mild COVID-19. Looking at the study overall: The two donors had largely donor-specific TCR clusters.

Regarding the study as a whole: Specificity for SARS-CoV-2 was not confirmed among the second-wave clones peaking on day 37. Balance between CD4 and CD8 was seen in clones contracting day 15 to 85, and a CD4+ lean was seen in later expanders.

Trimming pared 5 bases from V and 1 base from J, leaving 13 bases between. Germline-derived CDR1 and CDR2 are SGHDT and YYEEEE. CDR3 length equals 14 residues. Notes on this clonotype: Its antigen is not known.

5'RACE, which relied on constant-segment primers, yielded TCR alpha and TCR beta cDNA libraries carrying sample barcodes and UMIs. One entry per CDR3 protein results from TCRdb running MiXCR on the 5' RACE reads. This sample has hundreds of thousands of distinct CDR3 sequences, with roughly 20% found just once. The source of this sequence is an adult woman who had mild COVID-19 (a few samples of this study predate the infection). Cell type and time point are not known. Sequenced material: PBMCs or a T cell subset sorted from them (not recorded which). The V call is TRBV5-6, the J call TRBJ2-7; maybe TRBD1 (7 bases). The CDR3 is CASRPQGTSYEQYF. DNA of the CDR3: TGTGCCAGCAGACCACAGGGGACTTCCTACGAGCAGTACTTC.